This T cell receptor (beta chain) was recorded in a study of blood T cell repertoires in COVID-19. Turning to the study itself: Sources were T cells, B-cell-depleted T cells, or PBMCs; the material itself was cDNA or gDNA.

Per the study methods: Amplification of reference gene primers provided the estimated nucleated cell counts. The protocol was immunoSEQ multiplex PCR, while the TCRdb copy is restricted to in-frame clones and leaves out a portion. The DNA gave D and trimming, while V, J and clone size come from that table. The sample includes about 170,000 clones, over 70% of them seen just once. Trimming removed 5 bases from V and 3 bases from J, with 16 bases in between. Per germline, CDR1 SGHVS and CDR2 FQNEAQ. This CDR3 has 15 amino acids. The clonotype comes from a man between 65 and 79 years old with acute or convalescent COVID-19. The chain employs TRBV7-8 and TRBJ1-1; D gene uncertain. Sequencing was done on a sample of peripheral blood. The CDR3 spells CASSPTPQEYTEAFF. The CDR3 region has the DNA TGTGCCAGCAGCCCAACTCCCCAAGAGTACACTGAAGCTTTCTTT.